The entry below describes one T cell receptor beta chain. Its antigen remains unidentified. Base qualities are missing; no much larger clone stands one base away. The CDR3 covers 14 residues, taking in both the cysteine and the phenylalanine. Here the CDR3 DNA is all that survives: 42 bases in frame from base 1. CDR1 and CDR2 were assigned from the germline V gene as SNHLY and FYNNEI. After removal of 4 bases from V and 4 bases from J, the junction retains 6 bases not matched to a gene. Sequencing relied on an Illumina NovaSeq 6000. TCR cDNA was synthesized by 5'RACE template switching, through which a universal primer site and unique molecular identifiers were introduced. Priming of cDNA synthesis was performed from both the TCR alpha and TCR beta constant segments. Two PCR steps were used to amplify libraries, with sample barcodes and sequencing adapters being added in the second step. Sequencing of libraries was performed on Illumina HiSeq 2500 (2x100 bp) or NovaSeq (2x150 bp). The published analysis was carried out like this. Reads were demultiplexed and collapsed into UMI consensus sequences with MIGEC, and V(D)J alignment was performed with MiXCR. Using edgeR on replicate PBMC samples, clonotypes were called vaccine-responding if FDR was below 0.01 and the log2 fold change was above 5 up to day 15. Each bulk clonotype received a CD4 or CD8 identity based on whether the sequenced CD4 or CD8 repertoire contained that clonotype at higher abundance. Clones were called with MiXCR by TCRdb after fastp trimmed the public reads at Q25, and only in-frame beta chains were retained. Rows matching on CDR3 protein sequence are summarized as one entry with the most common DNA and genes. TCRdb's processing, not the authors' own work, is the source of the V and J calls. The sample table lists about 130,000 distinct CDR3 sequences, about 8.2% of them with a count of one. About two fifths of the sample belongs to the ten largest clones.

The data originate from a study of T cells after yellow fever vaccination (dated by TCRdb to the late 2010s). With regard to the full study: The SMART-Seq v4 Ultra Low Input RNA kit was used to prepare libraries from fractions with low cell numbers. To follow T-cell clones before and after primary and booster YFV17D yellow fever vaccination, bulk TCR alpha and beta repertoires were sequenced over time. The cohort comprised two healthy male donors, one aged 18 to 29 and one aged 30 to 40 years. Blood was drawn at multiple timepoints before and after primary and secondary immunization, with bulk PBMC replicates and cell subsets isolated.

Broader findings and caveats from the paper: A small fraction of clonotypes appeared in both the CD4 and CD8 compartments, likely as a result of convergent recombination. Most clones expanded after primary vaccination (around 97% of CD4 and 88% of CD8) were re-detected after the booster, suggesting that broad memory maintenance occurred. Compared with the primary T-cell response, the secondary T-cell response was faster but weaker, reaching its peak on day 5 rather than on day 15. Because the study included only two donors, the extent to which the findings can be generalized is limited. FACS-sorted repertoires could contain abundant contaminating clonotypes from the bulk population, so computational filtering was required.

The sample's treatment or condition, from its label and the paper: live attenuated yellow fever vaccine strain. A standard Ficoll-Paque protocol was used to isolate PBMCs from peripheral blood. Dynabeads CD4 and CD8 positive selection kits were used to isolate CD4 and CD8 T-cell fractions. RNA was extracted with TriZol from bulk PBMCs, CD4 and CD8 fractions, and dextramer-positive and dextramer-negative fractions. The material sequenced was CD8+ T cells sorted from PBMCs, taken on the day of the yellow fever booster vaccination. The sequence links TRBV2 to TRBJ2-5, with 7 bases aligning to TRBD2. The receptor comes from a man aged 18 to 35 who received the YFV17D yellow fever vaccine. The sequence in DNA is TGTGCCAGCAGTGGTACTAGCGAAAGAGAGACCCAGTACTTC. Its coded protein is CASSGTSERETQYF.